This note documents a single T cell receptor (beta chain) sequence. Its antigen remains unidentified. Profiling relied on immunoSEQ multiplex PCR, and the TCRdb table lists in-frame clones only, not all of them. The table lists tens of thousands of clones, about 85% of them singletons, with 3.9% in the top ten. This entry belongs to a study of T cell responses to AZD1222 COVID-19 vaccine. Regarding the study as a whole: Clonal diversity was possibly underestimated, and the donors were mostly white British, with more females.

CDR1 and CDR2 from the germline V gene are SNHLY and FYNNEI. This CDR3 contains 13 residues. With 9 bases clipped from V and 7 bases from J, the junction kept 7 bases outside the gene matches. The sample consisted of peripheral blood, taken on day 0 of AZD1222 vaccination. The sequence came from an adult in good health. The gene calls are TRBV2 and TRBJ1-4, with 8 bases identical to TRBD1. The CDR3 DNA sequence: TGTGCCAGTACAGCAGGGGGCGTTGAAAAACTGTTTTTT. Translating gives CASTAGGVEKLFF. The variable domain in full, with the rest retrieved from reference TRBV2 and TRBJ1-4, is EPEVTQTPSHQVTQMGQEVILRCVPISNHLYFYWYRQILGQKVEFLVSFYNNEISEKSEIFDDQFSVERPDGSNFTLKIRSTKLEDSAMYFCASTAGGVEKLFFGSGTQLSVL.